Presented here are 10 T cell receptor beta chains from one specimen sequenced in a study of beta chain features in type 1 diabetes. Expressed TCRB transcripts were sequenced after all isolated RNA was converted to cDNA. Only in-frame clones appear in the TCRdb table, and some are missing; sequencing was by immunoSEQ multiplex PCR. This table has about 930,000 clones, 15% to 20% appearing once. Material for sequencing was naive CD4+ T cells from blood. The source of these receptors is a woman younger than 35 in good health.

This chain joins TRBV27 and TRBJ2-1; TRBD2 aligns across 9 bases. This CDR3 comprises 15 residues. CDR1 is MNHEY and CDR2 is SMNVEV in the germline V gene (reference sequence). Trimming cost V 3 bases and J 4 bases; bases outside gene matches: 4. The CDR3 here is CASSLREGRYNEQFF. The CDR3 DNA reads as TGTGCCAGCAGTTTGCGGGAGGGCCGGTACAATGAGCAGTTCTTC.

This sequence joins TRBV10-3 and TRBJ2-3, with 14 bases fitting TRBD2. This CDR3 comprises 15 residues. Germline trimming cut 8 bases from V and 11 bases from J; bases unmatched to any gene: 12. CDR1 is ENHRY, CDR2 SYGVKD, per germline. The DNA of the CDR3 is TGTGCCATCGGGACTAGCGGGAGTCCCGGACGTAAGCAGTATTTT. It is translated as CAIGTSGSPGRKQYF.

The sample holds a few counts of this clone. The chain recombines TRBV5-1 with TRBJ1-4; no firm D call. The CDR3 runs to 15 residues. Germline V gene data show CDR1 as SGHRS and CDR2 as YFSETQ. The V end was cut by 1 base, the J end by 0 bases, with 7 bases between. The CDR3 sequence: CASSLQSATNEKLFF. For the CDR3, the DNA is TGCGCCAGCAGCTTGCAGTCGGCAACTAATGAAAAACTGTTTTTT.

The chain has TRBV28 and TRBJ2-5; 8 nucleotides agree with TRBD2. V was clipped by 7 bases and J by 5 bases; unmatched bases: 9. CDR1 is MDHEN, CDR2 SYDVKM, per germline. The CDR3 totals 14 residues. The CDR3 DNA reads TGTGCCAGCACCCGAAGCGGGAGCCTCGAGACCCAGTACTTC. Translating it yields CASTRSGSLETQYF.

The chain combines TRBV5-1 with TRBJ2-1; D remains unclear. The V gene lost 6 bases and the J gene lost 2 bases, with 9 bases spanning the gap. This CDR3 region has 13 residues. CDR1 SGHRS and CDR2 YFSETQ come from the germline V gene. CDR3 nucleotide sequence: TGCGCCAGCACCCGAGAGCCCTACAATGAGCAGTTCTTC. Translation gives CASTREPYNEQFF.

This clone was detected a few times. The chain carries TRBV12-2 and TRBJ2-7; TRBD1 is taken as the D call from the table, unchecked against the DNA. TRBV12-2 is labeled a pseudogene. The CDR3 sequence is 14 residues long. The CDR3 DNA is TGTGCAAGTCGCTTAGCGCACAGGATCTACGAGCAGTACTTC. Protein sequence: CASRLAHRIYEQYF.

The CDR3 DNA reads as TGTGCCAGCAGCCCCCTAAGTCGGGGGACAACTGAAGCTTTCTTT. It encodes CASSPLSRGTTEAFF. V is TRBV9 and J is TRBJ1-1, with a possible D match to TRBD1 (6 bases). V gave up 4 bases and J gave up 5 bases, with 18 bases separating them. Germline V gene sequence: CDR1 SGDLS, CDR2 YYNGEE. This CDR3 comprises 15 residues. The whole variable domain, remainder taken from reference TRBV9 and TRBJ1-1, is DSGVTQTPKHLITATGQRVTLRCSPRSGDLSVYWYQQSLDQGLQFLIQYYNGEERAKGNILERFSAQQFPDLHSELNLSSLELGDSALYFCASSPLSRGTTEAFFGQGTRLTVV.

This clone was found a few times. V gene TRBV9 combines with J gene TRBJ2-3, with D perhaps being TRBD1 or TRBD2 (5 bases each). V dropped 0 bases and J dropped 2 bases, with 10 bases sitting between them. The CDR3 spans 15 residues. CDR1 and CDR2 (germline): SGDLS, YYNGEE. The CDR3 bases are TGTGCCAGCAGCGTAGGTGGGGGAGCCACAGATACGCAGTATTTT. This codes for CASSVGGGATDTQYF.

This clone turned up a few times. The chain employs TRBV14 and TRBJ2-4; TRBD1 matches 9 bases. The germline gives CDR1 SGHDN, CDR2 FVKESK. CDR3 length: 15 residues. With V trimmed by 5 bases and J by 14 bases, 16 bases remained unmatched. This CDR3 is CASSEPGTGSRRKYF. CDR3 DNA sequence: TGTGCCAGCAGCGAACCTGGGACAGGGTCTCGGCGTAAGTACTTC.

The chain has TRBV20-1 and TRBJ2-2, with unresolved D. The CDR3 has 11 residues. The V end was cut by 5 bases, the J end by 6 bases, with 7 bases between. Germline V gene lookup returns CDR1 DFQATT and CDR2 SNEGSKA (reference sequence). CDR3: CSAEGAGELFF. The CDR3 DNA sequence: TGCAGTGCTGAAGGTGCCGGGGAGCTGTTTTTT.